This entry lists 5 T cell receptor beta chains sequenced from one sample in a study of cytomegalovirus exposure and HLA in healthy donors (dated by TCRdb to about 2017). Receptors were amplified or captured by the immunoSEQ multiplex PCR assay. Here the immuneACCESS table is served through TCRdb, limited to in-frame sequences with V and J called. Missing clones are a known gap in these copies; in checked studies unresolved V genes cover under half, and the rest lacks a known reason. The sample table shows roughly 67,000 clones, and about 90% are seen once. The top ten constitute about 3% of the sample. Material: PBMCs. These receptors all come from a man aged 18 to 29 in good health and CMV-seronegative.

This clone has more than one count but fewer than ten. The chain uses TRBV29-1 and TRBJ2-3, with 7 bases lining up with TRBD2. J was trimmed by 0 bases and V by 7 bases; bases with no gene match: 7. The CDR3 is 14 amino acids. From germline, CDR1 is SQVTM and CDR2 ANQGSEA. CDR3 bases: TGCAGCGGCAATAGCGGGCAAAGCACAGATACGCAGTATTTT. It yields the protein CSGNSGQSTDTQYF.

J is TRBJ2-5 and V is TRBV28, with 7 nucleotides matching TRBD1. This CDR3 has 15 residues. Germline loops: CDR1 MDHEN, CDR2 SYDVKM. Unmatched junction bases numbered 12, after V lost 6 bases and J lost 5 bases. The CDR3: CASRLQDRVWETQYF. CDR3 sequence (DNA): TGTGCCAGCAGACTGCAAGACAGGGTCTGGGAGACCCAGTACTTC.

The CDR3 DNA reads TGTGCCAGCAGCCAAGGGACACGGAGTTTCTTT. Translation: CASSQGTRSFF. V usage is TRBV28 and J usage is TRBJ1-1; D may be TRBD1 (6 bases). With 6 bases removed from V and 13 bases from J, the gap between germline ends came to 15 bases. The germline V gene encodes CDR1 MDHEN and CDR2 SYDVKM. This CDR3 spans 11 amino acids.

CDR3 nucleotide sequence: TGCAGTGCTGGGACCGGGACTTTCCAGTACTTC. Translating it yields CSAGTGTFQYF. V and J are TRBV20-1 and TRBJ2-5; TRBD2 is a possible D gene (6 bases). Germline CDR1 is DFQATT and CDR2 is SNEGSKA (reference sequence). Trimming took off 5 bases at V and 10 bases at J, with 14 bases between the two ends. This CDR3 region has 11 residues.

This clone was detected once. The chain uses TRBV6-1 and TRBJ2-7; the match to TRBD2 covers 11 bases. Germline V CDR1 and CDR2: MNHNS, SASEGT. CDR3 length: 16 residues. After removal of 1 base from V and 3 bases from J, the junction contained 5 bases not matched to a gene. CDR3 sequence reads: CASSEGGTSGIYEQYF. The CDR3 region has the DNA TGTGCCAGCAGTGAAGGAGGGACTAGCGGCATCTACGAGCAGTACTTC.